The 9 T cell receptor beta chains below were found in one sample sequenced in a study of lymphopenia after photon versus proton radiotherapy. This table comes from immunoSEQ multiplex PCR, and its TCRdb copy is limited to in-frame clones, with some not included. The sample consists of 150,000 or so clones, around 85% of them appearing once. The sample in question was peripheral blood, obtained from a patient treated with photon-based radiotherapy. Source of these receptors: a man aged 45 to 65 with gastric cancer.

V is TRBV28 and J is TRBJ2-7; D possibly corresponds to TRBD1 (6 bases). Germline V gene lookup returns CDR1 MDHEN and CDR2 SYDVKM. V was trimmed by 2 bases and J by 4 bases, leaving 12 bases between them. This CDR3 comprises 14 residues. The CDR3 region has the DNA TGTGCCAGCAGTTTACAGGACAGTACTTACGAGCAGTACTTC. Protein sequence: CASSLQDSTYEQYF.

The J gene is TRBJ1-4, the V gene TRBV6-5, with TRBD1 matching 9 bases. The junction had 3 bases not matched to a gene; V was cut back by 6 bases and J by 4 bases. The CDR3 is made up of 14 amino acids. CDR1 and CDR2 from the germline V gene are MNHEY and SVGAGI. CDR3 sequence reads: CASRQGAVNEKLFF. The CDR3 DNA reads TGTGCCAGCAGACAGGGGGCAGTTAATGAAAAACTGTTTTTT.

The V and J genes are TRBV6-6 and TRBJ2-7; 8 positions match TRBD2. V lost 5 bases to trimming and J lost 1 base; unmatched junction nucleotides: 7. The CDR3 has 15 residues. The germline V gene encodes CDR1 MNHNY and CDR2 SVGAGI (reference sequence). CDR3 in amino acids: CASSPQREWSYEQYF. CDR3 bases: TGTGCCAGCAGTCCCCAGCGGGAGTGGTCCTACGAGCAGTACTTC.

The rearrangement uses TRBV19 and TRBJ1-1, with no clear D. Germline CDR1 reads LNHDA; CDR2 reads SQIVND (reference sequence). The V end lost 7 bases, the J end lost 0 bases, and 12 bases lay between the germline ends. The CDR3 sequence is 14 residues long. The CDR3 protein is CASIEPAVNTEAFF. CDR3 bases: TGTGCCAGTATAGAGCCGGCGGTGAACACTGAAGCTTTCTTT. Variable domain in full (rest from reference TRBV19 and TRBJ1-1): DGGITQSPKYLFRKEGQNVTLSCEQNLNHDAMYWYRQDPGQGLRLIYYSQIVNDFQKGDIAEGYSVSREKKESFPLTVTSAQKNPTAFYLCASIEPAVNTEAFFGQGTRLTVV.

The gene calls are TRBV10-3 and TRBJ2-3, with D possibly being TRBD1 or TRBD2 (5 bases each). Trimming pared 5 bases from V and 4 bases from J, leaving 7 bases between. The CDR3 extends over 12 amino acids. CDR1 is ENHRY, CDR2 SYGVKD, per germline. Here the CDR3 DNA reads TGTGCCATCAGTCGGGGACCAGATACGCAGTATTTT. Translated: CAISRGPDTQYF.

V is TRBV6-5 and J is TRBJ1-2; D is ambiguous. Deletions cut 3 bases from V and 6 bases from J, with 17 bases between. CDR3 length: 15 residues. Germline-derived CDR1 and CDR2 are MNHEY and SVGAGI. The CDR3 is CASSYNLGRRDGYTF. The CDR3 DNA sequence: TGTGCCAGCAGTTATAATCTTGGGAGGAGGGATGGCTACACCTTC.

J is TRBJ2-1 and V is TRBV4-3; 9 nucleotides align to TRBD2. V lost 0 bases to trimming and J lost 6 bases; unmatched junction nucleotides: 18. The CDR3 sequence is 20 residues long. Germline V gene lookup returns CDR1 LGHNA and CDR2 YSLEER. The CDR3 is CASSQDLLDSLSGGFNEQFF. The CDR3 nucleotides are TGCGCCAGCAGCCAAGATCTCCTCGATTCCCTAAGCGGGGGGTTCAATGAGCAGTTCTTC.

The chain links TRBV5-4 to TRBJ1-2, with D possibly matching TRBD1 (5 bases). In germline, CDR1 is SGHNT, CDR2 YYREEE (reference sequence). The CDR3 sequence is 15 residues long. V lost 4 bases and J 2 bases, leaving 15 bases between the germline ends. The CDR3 loop reads CASSAVTRGNYGYTF. CDR3 nucleotides: TGTGCCAGCAGCGCCGTCACGAGGGGCAACTATGGCTACACCTTC.

This clone has just one count. The chain recombines TRBV10-3 with TRBJ1-1; D is possibly TRBD1 (6 bases). The CDR3 has 15 amino acids. Between the trimmed V and J ends, which lost 6 bases and 0 bases, there was a span of 14 bases. Germline V gene lookup returns CDR1 ENHRY and CDR2 SYGVKD. The CDR3 coding sequence is TGTGCCATCAGCCTCAAACAGGGATTGAACACTGAAGCTTTCTTT. This codes for CAISLKQGLNTEAFF.